Sequencing of this T cell receptor (beta chain) was carried out in a study of OX40 agonist ivuxolimab in advanced cancers. The overall study: Participants, around 80% male, averaged 60 years of age, ranging from roughly 23 to 80.

Broader study findings: Relative to CD4+ cells, CD8+ T cells on average had more expanded clones. Patients who responded partially at 0.1-3.0 mg/kg showed clonal expansion ranking among the lowest.

Germline CDR1 and CDR2: MGHRA and YSYEKL. The CDR3 sequence is 15 residues long. The V segment lost 6 bases and the J segment 8 bases; nucleotides outside the gene matches: 14. TCRdb keeps only in-frame clones here, not all; method: immunoSEQ multiplex PCR. The sample has tens of thousands of clones, approximately 83% seen once. This clone ranks as medium-sized. Its antigen is still unknown. This TCR came from an adult with an advanced solid tumor such as melanoma, head and neck, liver or kidney cancer. The rearrangement uses TRBV4-1 and TRBJ1-2, with 8 positions matching TRBD1. Sequences were derived from CD4+ or CD8+ T cells sorted from blood, sampled in a trial of the OX40 agonist ivuxolimab. CDR3 in amino acids: CASRPTGQGGKGYTF. CDR3 DNA sequence: TGCGCCAGCAGACCCACTGGACAGGGAGGGAAGGGCTACACCTTC.